This TCR beta chain was identified during a study of T-cell memory formation after mild COVID-19. The germline gives CDR1 SGHTA, CDR2 FQGNSA. The V end lost 3 bases, the J end lost 6 bases, and 18 bases lay between the germline ends. The CDR3 length is 16 residues. Employing constant-segment primers, 5'RACE generated TCR alpha and TCR beta cDNA libraries bearing sample barcodes and UMIs. A single record per CDR3 protein comes from TCRdb applying MiXCR to the 5' RACE reads. The sample consists of 380,000 or so distinct CDR3 sequences, 14% of them appearing once. Comments on this clonotype: Its antigen is not known.

Study results and caveats: Clones that contracted from day 15 to 85 had balanced CD4/CD8; later expanders were CD4+ biased. Researchers found some responding clones in pre-infection memory, a sign that cross-reactive memory joined. Those CD4+ clones that contracted were mainly in CM and EM (CD8+ ones in EMRA).

Sequencing used PBMCs or a T cell subset sorted from them (not recorded which). The sequence derives from a man aged 18-30 years who had mild COVID-19 (a few samples of this study predate the infection). Cell type and time point are not known. The genes are TRBV7-2 and TRBJ2-1; a weak D match, TRBD2 (5 bases). CDR3: CASSLVSRAGSNEQFF. The DNA for the CDR3 is TGTGCCAGCAGCTTGGTTTCGCGGGCCGGTTCCAATGAGCAGTTCTTC.